This T cell receptor (beta chain) was documented in a study of CD8 T cells in ankylosing spondylitis. This clonotype showed up many times. What it binds is unknown. Study-level points and caveats: Several highly homologous variants formed a TCR beta motif that appeared characteristic of ankylosing spondylitis blood. Reports say disease-linked clones showed up significantly more in matched ankylosing spondylitis synovial fluid.

V dropped 8 bases and J dropped 5 bases, with 8 bases sitting between them. The CDR3 totals 11 residues. MiXCR was run by TCRdb on the 5' RACE reads, yielding one entry per CDR3 protein. The sample yields 17,000 or so distinct CDR3 sequences, roughly 8% seen once. The chain links TRBV12-3 or TRBV12-4 to TRBJ2-3; the D is unclear. The receptor comes from a male donor with ankylosing spondylitis or in good health (not recorded which). Input material: blood. The CDR3 protein is CASSIGDTQYF. The CDR3 nucleotides read TGTGCCAGCTCCATAGGAGATACGCAGTATTTT.